This record concerns one TCR beta chain sequence. Its target is unknown. Naive CD8 cells comprised CD45RO-negative, CCR7-positively selected cells, excluding terminally differentiated effector memory CD45RA+ cells. This sample is drawn from a study of shared clonotypes between healthy human individuals. For the study at large: Participating donors consisted of a couple of women and a few men aged 18 to 49.

Germline V gives CDR1 LNHNV, CDR2 YYDKDF (reference sequence). V lost 3 bases, J lost 5 bases, and 7 bases stayed unmatched. This CDR3 has 17 amino acids. Repertoires were generated with immunoSEQ multiplex PCR, while TCRdb's copy carries only in-frame clones and drops some. Of about 2 million clones listed, roughly 95% were seen once; the top ten hold about 1.1%. General study results and limits: Generally, estimated richness proved larger in naive subsets than it did in memory subsets. Since donors were few, the genetic and exposure-history diversity represented was limited.

The rearrangement links TRBV15 to TRBJ2-3; 14 positions match TRBD2. The specimen was naive CD8+ T cells sorted from blood. The TCR comes from a man aged 18 to 29 in good health. Here the CDR3 reads CATSRKPGLAGVDTQYF. The CDR3 nucleotides read TGTGCCACCAGCAGGAAACCGGGACTAGCGGGAGTAGATACGCAGTATTTT.